These 15 T cell receptor beta chains originate from one sample sequenced in a study of blood T cell repertoires in COVID-19. Produced via immunoSEQ multiplex PCR; TCRdb's table is partial and in-frame only. The table has some 340,000 clones, 90% seen once. Sequencing used PBMCs or T cells enriched from blood (not recorded which). These receptors all stem from a woman under 40 who had been exposed to COVID-19.

The CDR3 nucleotides are TGTGCCAGCAGTGCGCCATGGTCCAGGGCTAACTATGGCTACACCTTC. It specifies CASSAPWSRANYGYTF. The chain combines TRBV28 with TRBJ1-2; D possibly corresponds to TRBD1 (5 bases). The germline V gene encodes CDR1 MDHEN and CDR2 SYDVKM. The CDR3 spans 16 residues. Trimming removed 5 bases at V and 0 bases at J, with 16 bases between.

The chain joins TRBV3-1 (or the pseudogene TRBV3-2) to TRBJ1-4, with 10 bases that match TRBD1. CDR3 length: 14 residues. Germline V gene sequence: CDR1 LGHDT, CDR2 YNNKEL (reference sequence). With 5 bases clipped from V and 8 bases from J, the junction kept 5 bases outside the gene matches. CDR3 DNA: TGTGCCAGCAGCTTCGGGACAGGGGAGGAAAAACTGTTTTTT. Protein: CASSFGTGEEKLFF.

The chain couples TRBV2 to TRBJ2-7; 7 nucleotides match TRBD2. The CDR3 spans 15 residues. Trimming took 1 base from V and 4 from J; bases not matched to a gene: 7. Germline V lookup: CDR1 SNHLY, CDR2 FYNNEI. The CDR3 DNA reads TGTGCCAGCAGTGAAGGGTGGGGCGGGGGTTACGAGCAGTACTTC. Translation gives CASSEGWGGGYEQYF.

This clone was observed once. This chain uses TRBV30 with TRBJ2-5, with 11 bases lining up with TRBD2. The CDR3 extends over 19 amino acids. Looked up from germline, CDR1 is GTSNPN and CDR2 is SVGIG (reference sequence). V lost 0 bases, J lost 5 bases, and 17 bases stayed unmatched. This chain's CDR3 is CAWSVGLAGGIFRPETQYF. The CDR3 DNA follows: TGTGCCTGGAGTGTAGGGCTAGCGGGGGGAATCTTCCGTCCGGAGACCCAGTACTTC. Full variable domain (rest looked up from reference TRBV30 and TRBJ2-5): SQTIHQWPATLVQPVGSPLSLECTVEGTSNPNLYWYRQAAGRGLQLLFYSVGIGQISSEVPQNLSASRPQDRQFILSSKKLLLSDSGFYLCAWSVGLAGGIFRPETQYFGPGTRLLVL.

This chain uses TRBV23-1 with TRBJ2-7; perhaps TRBD1 as D (5 bases). TRBV23-1 is sorted into the ORF group, with uncertain function. V gave up 4 bases and J gave up 4 bases, with 23 bases separating them. CDR3 size: 17 residues. CDR3 sequence (DNA): TGCGCCAGCAGTCCGAACAGGACCCGACCGATGAAATACGAGCAGTACTTC. Its protein product is CASSPNRTRPMKYEQYF.

The chain is built from TRBV13 and TRBJ1-1, with D possibly TRBD1 on 5 matching bases. This CDR3 has 16 residues. Germline V gene lookup returns CDR1 PRHDT and CDR2 FYEKMQ (reference sequence). V lost 0 bases and J 0 bases, leaving 11 bases between the germline ends. CDR3 sequence reads: CASSLGYRPVNTEAFF. The CDR3 nucleotides are TGTGCCAGCAGCTTAGGGTACAGGCCTGTGAACACTGAAGCTTTCTTT.

This rearrangement joins TRBV13 to TRBJ1-1; 9 positions agree with TRBD1. Trimming at V came to 5 bases and at J to 4 bases, leaving 8 bases not matched to a gene. Germline V gene data show CDR1 as PRHDT and CDR2 as FYEKMQ (reference sequence). The CDR3 runs 15 residues. CDR3 loop: CASSPGTGSRTEAFF. The CDR3 bases are TGTGCCAGCAGCCCCGGGACAGGGTCTCGCACTGAAGCTTTCTTT.

V and J are TRBV4-1 and TRBJ1-1; TRBD1 matches 10 bases. This CDR3 contains 16 residues. Germline CDR1 MGHRA, CDR2 YSYEKL. V was pared by 4 bases and J by 4 bases, with 9 bases of the junction left unmatched. The CDR3 loop reads CASSPVGQGGGTEAFF. As DNA, the CDR3 is TGCGCCAGCAGCCCCGTCGGACAGGGGGGAGGCACTGAAGCTTTCTTT.

The chain recombines TRBV7-2 with TRBJ2-5, with D perhaps matching TRBD2 (6 bases). Germline V gene data show CDR1 as SGHTA and CDR2 as FQGNSA. Deletions cut 5 bases from V and 1 base from J, with 14 bases between. This CDR3 spans 15 amino acids. The CDR3 reads CASSTGDFPQETQYF. The CDR3 DNA reads as TGTGCCAGCAGCACCGGGGACTTCCCCCAAGAGACCCAGTACTTC.

V usage is TRBV9 and J usage is TRBJ2-5, with TRBD1 matching 8 bases. Looked up from germline, CDR1 is SGDLS and CDR2 is YYNGEE. The V and J ends lost 3 bases and 4 bases, in that order; junction bases with no gene match: 5. There are 14 residues in the CDR3. The CDR3 is CASSATGGRETQYF. CDR3 DNA sequence: TGTGCCAGCAGCGCTACAGGGGGTCGAGAGACCCAGTACTTC.

As concerns this clone: Additional DNA sequences in this sample encode the identical CDR3. The chain has TRBV5-1 and TRBJ1-1; D is unclear. V lost 0 bases and J 5 bases, leaving 8 bases between the germline ends. Germline CDR1 and CDR2: SGHRS and YFSETQ. CDR3 length: 13 amino acids. CDR3 bases: TGCGCCAGCAGCTTGGACCGGGATACTGAAGCTTTCTTT. Protein product: CASSLDRDTEAFF.

This chain links TRBV18 with TRBJ1-3, with D perhaps matching TRBD1 (5 bases). Deletions cut 4 bases from V and 3 bases from J, with 13 bases between. Germline-derived CDR1 and CDR2 are KGHSH and LQKENI. The CDR3 is 15 residues long. The CDR3 protein is CASSRGGGYGNTIYF. CDR3 DNA sequence: TGTGCCAGCTCACGCGGCGGGGGTTATGGAAACACCATATATTTT.

This chain uses TRBV19 with TRBJ2-7; weak D call: TRBD2 (6 bases). This CDR3 contains 15 residues. The V gene's germline CDR1 is LNHDA and CDR2 SQIVND (reference sequence). Trimming removed 0 bases at V and 6 bases at J, with 15 bases between. CDR3 nucleotides: TGTGCCAGTAGTATAGATCGGGGGACTCTCCTCGAGCAGTACTTC. The encoded protein is CASSIDRGTLLEQYF.

The CDR3: CASTLTGGGGYTF. The CDR3 nucleotides read TGTGCCAGCACCCTAACAGGGGGTGGTGGCTACACCTTC. The chain joins TRBV6-5 to TRBJ1-2, with 8 bases matching TRBD1. CDR1 and CDR2 from the germline V gene are MNHEY and SVGAGI. Trimming cost V 7 bases and J 7 bases; bases outside gene matches: 8. This CDR3 is 13 amino acids long.

The V call is TRBV3-1 (or the pseudogene TRBV3-2), the J call TRBJ1-2, with no clear D. CDR1 and CDR2 from the germline V gene are LGHDT and YNNKEL (reference sequence). CDR3 length equals 13 residues. V was trimmed by 4 bases and J by 3 bases, leaving 9 bases between them. This CDR3 reads CASSPPGYYGYTF. DNA for the CDR3: TGTGCCAGCAGCCCTCCCGGTTACTATGGCTACACCTTC.